This T cell receptor (beta chain) was identified during a study of blood T cells in healthy people across ages. Findings and limits, study-wide: Both naive CD4+ cell counts and diversity were greater in long-lived donors than in aged donors. Strongly correlated with naive T cell percentage was TCR beta diversity. Researchers judged that diversity estimates from one million T cells fell short of true values.

This clonotype was seen only a few times. Antigen specificity is unknown. Germline CDR1 DFQATT, CDR2 SNEGSKA (reference sequence). This CDR3 has 11 residues. With 7 bases clipped from V and 8 bases from J, the junction kept 5 bases outside the gene matches. Primed by a sample-barcoded 5' primer and a J-beta primer mix, a second PCR proceeded for about 6 to 12 cycles. MiXCR was run by TCRdb on the 5' RACE reads, yielding one entry per CDR3 protein. The table has some 1.4 million distinct CDR3 sequences, roughly 40% seen once. The TCR comes from a woman aged 18-30 years in good health. Source material: blood. The chain employs TRBV20-1 and TRBJ2-3, with 8 nucleotides matching TRBD1. CDR3 region: CSGSGQGTQYF. CDR3 nucleotides: TGCAGTGGCTCAGGACAGGGTACGCAGTATTTT.